This T cell receptor beta chain originates from a study of control samples from healthy donors and cancer patients (dated by TCRdb to about 2020). About this clone: Its antigen is unknown. Base qualities are not recorded, but no much larger clone differs from it by a single base.

Via the germline V gene (reference sequence), CDR1 is LGHDT and CDR2 YNNKEL. At the junction V is shortened by 3 bases and J by 0 bases, with 4 bases in between. Measured from the cysteine to the phenylalanine, the CDR3 is 13 residues long. Only CDR3 DNA is held: 39 bases, read in frame from base 1. Library creation used the immunoSEQ multiplex PCR assay. Drawn from immuneACCESS, this table holds only the in-frame rearrangements with V and J called that TCRdb kept. Clones are partly lost; checked studies trace under half to an unresolved V gene and leave the rest unexplained. Across this sample there are some 220,000 clones, with roughly 94% seen only once. Jointly, the top ten make up approximately 1.4% of the sample.

The sample was blood. The receptor comes from a man aged 50 to 59 in good health. The receptor chain draws on TRBV3-1 (or the pseudogene TRBV3-2) and TRBJ2-3; the D gene assignment is ambiguous. The CDR3 amino acid sequence is: CASSHLSTDTQYF. The DNA reads as follows: TGTGCCAGCAGCCATCTCAGCACAGATACGCAGTATTTT.